Listed below are T cell receptor beta chains from one sample, sequenced in a study of radiotherapy plus CTLA-4 blockade in lung cancer. Data came from immunoSEQ multiplex PCR; TCRdb stores just in-frame clones and leaves some out. Counted here are about 60,000 clones, approximately 82% occurring once; the ten biggest clones make up around 4%. The sample here was peripheral blood, taken from a patient treated with radiotherapy plus ipilimumab. Receptor source: a human donor with non-small cell lung cancer who had a partial response to radiotherapy plus ipilimumab. Both conserved end residues are part of each CDR3. The D gene is left open where the match is weak. Clone size is not always given. Where it is, it says once, few, many or a class for expanded clones.

D	V	J	size	DNA	CDR3
NA	TRBV6-5	TRBJ1-5	few	TGTGCCAGCAGTTACTCACAACAGGGCGATCAGCCCCAGCATTTT	CASSYSQQGDQPQHF
NA	TRBV27	TRBJ1-2	NA	TGTGCCAGCAGACCCCTTCAGGGAAACTATGGCTACACCTTC	CASRPLQGNYGYTF
NA	TRBV7-3	TRBJ2-7	NA	TGTGCCAGCAGCTTAACTGGCGGGTACGAGCAGTACTTC	CASSLTGGYEQYF
NA	TRBV28	TRBJ1-3	NA	TGTGCCAGCAGTTTTAGGACAGTTTACTCTGGAAACACCATATATTTT	CASSFRTVYSGNTIYF
TRBD1	TRBV25-1	TRBJ2-1	NA	TGTGCCAGCAGTCGTCAGGGGGCAAGCAATGAGCAGTTCTTC	CASSRQGASNEQFF
TRBD1	TRBV27	TRBJ1-4	NA	TGTGCCAGCAGTACCTCCGGGACAGGGAATGAAAAACTGTTTTTT	CASSTSGTGNEKLFF
NA	TRBV9	TRBJ1-3	few	TGTGCCAGCAGCGCATCTGCGGGAAACACCATATATTTT	CASSASAGNTIYF
NA	TRBV25-1	TRBJ2-1	NA	TGTGCCGGCGGGCTCTACAATGAGCAGTTCTTC	CAGGLYNEQFF
TRBD2	TRBV11-2	TRBJ2-2	NA	TGTGCCAGCAGCCTCCTCGGGAGCGGGAGTAAAAACGGGGAGCTGTTTTTT	CASSLLGSGSKNGELFF
NA	TRBV10-1	TRBJ2-1	NA	TGCGCCAGCAGTGAGAAGGCCCAGGGCAATGAGCAGTTCTTC	CASSEKAQGNEQFF
NA	TRBV18	TRBJ2-3	NA	TGTGCCAGCTCACCAATCAGGGCAGATACGCAGTATTTT	CASSPIRADTQYF
TRBD1	TRBV2	TRBJ1-5	NA	TGTGCCAGCAGTCAGGGGGGTAGCAATCAGCCCCAGCATTTT	CASSQGGSNQPQHF
TRBD1	TRBV28	TRBJ2-3	NA	TGTGCCAGCGTCGACAGGGGGCGAACAGATACGCAGTATTTT	CASVDRGRTDTQYF
NA	TRBV29-1	TRBJ1-2	few	TGCAGCGCAACCCAGGGAAGAGGTGGCTACACCTTC	CSATQGRGGYTF
TRBD1	TRBV27	TRBJ1-2	few	TGTGCCAGCAGCCCTCAGGGGGCAATTAACTATGGCTACACCTTC	CASSPQGAINYGYTF
NA	TRBV9	TRBJ1-2	NA	TGTGCCAGCAGCCGGCAGGGGCTGAGTAACTATGGCTACACCTTC	CASSRQGLSNYGYTF
NA	TRBV6-1	TRBJ1-4	once	TGTGCCAGCAGTGAGGGGGGGCTGGGTGAAAAACTGTTTTTT	CASSEGGLGEKLFF
TRBD2	TRBV2	TRBJ2-3	NA	TGTGCCAGCAAGGGGCTAGCGGGAGCAACGAGCACAGATACGCAGTATTTT	CASKGLAGATSTDTQYF
NA	TRBV9	TRBJ2-7	few	TGTGCCAGCAGCGTAGTCGGGAGCTCCTACGAGCAGTACTTC	CASSVVGSSYEQYF
NA	TRBV7-3	TRBJ1-5	NA	TGTGCCAGCAGCCCTCCGGAGGGTCCCTTACGCAATCAGCCCCAGCATTTT	CASSPPEGPLRNQPQHF
NA	TRBV5-4	TRBJ1-3	NA	TGTGCCAGCAGCGAAGACAGTTTCTCTGGAAACACCATATATTTT	CASSEDSFSGNTIYF
TRBD1	TRBV5-1	TRBJ1-1	NA	TGCGCCAGCGCACTCGGGACAGTCACTGAAGCTTTCTTT	CASALGTVTEAFF
TRBD1	TRBV28	TRBJ1-5	few	TGTGCCAGCAGCCAGGGGGCCCAGCCCCAGCATTTT	CASSQGAQPQHF
NA	TRBV2	TRBJ2-3	NA	TGTGCCAGCAGTGAGCGGTATCGCACAGATACGCAGTATTTT	CASSERYRTDTQYF
TRBD1	TRBV5-1	TRBJ2-1	once	TGCGCCAGCAGTTACCGTGGACAGGGGAACCTCTACAATGAGCAGTTCTTC	CASSYRGQGNLYNEQFF
NA	TRBV5-6	TRBJ1-4	NA	TGTGCCAGCAGCCTCAGGACTGGCCGCACTAATGAAAAACTGTTTTTT	CASSLRTGRTNEKLFF
TRBD1	TRBV5-1	TRBJ2-5	NA	TGCGCCAGCAGCCGCCGGACAGGGCCTGGGCTGGAGACCCAGTACTTC	CASSRRTGPGLETQYF
NA	TRBV2	TRBJ2-7	NA	TGTGCCAGCAGTGAAGCGCTCCCCAGGGGCGGGAGTATCTACGAGCAGTACTTC	CASSEALPRGGSIYEQYF
TRBD1	TRBV5-6	TRBJ2-7	few	TGTGCCACTTCGGGACAGGGAGGCAACGAGCAGTACTTC	CATSGQGGNEQYF
NA	TRBV28	TRBJ1-5	NA	TGTGCCAGCAGTTTTGAGGAGCTGGGTCAGCCCCAGCATTTT	CASSFEELGQPQHF
NA	TRBV7-3	TRBJ2-1	NA	TGTGCCAGCAGCTTACGGGATTCTGTAGAGCAGTTCTTC	CASSLRDSVEQFF
NA	TRBV9	TRBJ1-4	NA	TGTGCCAGCAGCCCCACTTGGAGGGGAGCCAATGAAAAACTGTTTTTT	CASSPTWRGANEKLFF
NA	TRBV9	TRBJ2-7	NA	TGTGCCAGCAGCCTATCAGCGAGCTCCTACGAGCAGTACTTC	CASSLSASSYEQYF
NA	TRBV7-2	TRBJ2-5	NA	TGTGCCAGCAGCTTAGGCGACAGGTCGGGGCAAGAGACCCAGTACTTC	CASSLGDRSGQETQYF
NA	TRBV11-2	TRBJ2-7	NA	TGTGCCAGCAGGCCACAGGGCTACGAGCAGTACTTC	CASRPQGYEQYF
NA	TRBV15	TRBJ1-2	NA	TGTGCCACCAGCAGAGATAGGGGTTTTAACTATGGCTACACCTTC	CATSRDRGFNYGYTF
TRBD2	TRBV9	TRBJ2-1	NA	TGTGCCAGCAGCGTGGGACTAGCGGGAGACAATGAGCAGTTCTTC	CASSVGLAGDNEQFF
NA	TRBV21-1	TRBJ1-3	NA	TGTGCCAGCAGCATCCTAAGTCGGGACAGGGGCTCTGGAAACACCATATATTTT	CASSILSRDRGSGNTIYF
NA	TRBV20-1	TRBJ2-1	NA	TGCAGTGCTAAGGACTATCCCGAGCAGTTCTTC	CSAKDYPEQFF
NA	TRBV25-1	TRBJ2-1	NA	TGTGCCAGCAGTTGGACAGATGAGCAGTTCTTC	CASSWTDEQFF
TRBD1	TRBV14	TRBJ2-1	NA	TGTGCCAGCAGCCAGGGGGACAGGGGGCTTAATTGGGAGCAGTTCTTC	CASSQGDRGLNWEQFF
NA	TRBV7-2	TRBJ2-3	NA	TGTGCCAACTCACCGGGAGCTAGCACAGATACGCAGTATTTT	CANSPGASTDTQYF
NA	TRBV5-6	TRBJ2-1	NA	TGTGCCAGCAGCTTGGATGACAGTTACAATGAGCAGTTCTTC	CASSLDDSYNEQFF
TRBD1	TRBV28	TRBJ1-1	NA	TGTGCCAGCAGTTTATTCAACAGGGGGGTGAACACTGAAGCTTTCTTT	CASSLFNRGVNTEAFF
NA	TRBV4-1	TRBJ1-4	NA	TGCGCCAGCAGAGACTGGAGGTCGGGAGGCGAAAAACTGTTTTTT	CASRDWRSGGEKLFF
NA	TRBV7-9	TRBJ2-1	NA	TGTGCCAGCAGCTTAGCGGGAGGAGGGGAGCAGTTCTTC	CASSLAGGGEQFF
NA	TRBV11-3	TRBJ2-7	NA	TGTGCCAGCAGCTACCGACAGAGAAGCTCCTACGAGCAGTACTTC	CASSYRQRSSYEQYF